The source of this T cell receptor (beta chain) is a study of shared clonotypes between healthy human individuals. Details on this clone: Its cognate antigen is unknown.

There are 13 residues in the CDR3. V was clipped by 1 base and J by 5 bases, with 10 bases between them. Germline V gene data show CDR1 as SGHRS and CDR2 as YFSETQ. An assay was performed, and its level was deep. Profiled with immunoSEQ multiplex PCR; TCRdb holds only in-frame clones, not every one. Among over 2 million clones listed, less than 95% were seen once. The study's findings and limits: Between several donors, naive CD4 clonotypes were shared at a level of approximately 5%. Generally, estimated richness proved larger in naive subsets than it did in memory subsets.

Sequencing was done on a sample of naive CD4+ T cells from PBMCs. Indicated subset: CD45RA+ positively selected. The chain joins TRBV5-1 to TRBJ2-7, with D tentatively TRBD2 (6 bases). The origin of this receptor is a man between 18 and 29 years old in good health. Some clones in this sample may be carry-over from other donors' samples. This CDR3 is CASSLWGVNEQYF. As DNA, the CDR3 is TGCGCCAGCAGCTTGTGGGGGGTCAACGAGCAGTACTTC.